This entry lists 10 T cell receptor beta chains sequenced from one sample in a study of blood T cell repertoires in COVID-19. TCRdb keeps only in-frame clones here, not all; method: immunoSEQ multiplex PCR. This sample has 150,000 to 200,000 clones, with less than 85% found just once. Sequencing was carried out using PBMCs or T cells enriched from blood (not recorded which). These receptors all come from a woman aged 55-69 years with acute COVID-19.

The sample holds one count of this clone. The chain carries TRBV5-1 and TRBJ2-1, with 8 bases that match TRBD2. V trimming: 0 bases; J trimming: 4 bases; junction bases outside the gene matches: 6. CDR1 and CDR2 (germline): SGHRS, YFSETQ. The CDR3 has 16 amino acids. For the CDR3, the DNA is TGCGCCAGCAGCTTGGGACTAGCGAAGGGTTACAATGAGCAGTTCTTC. Encoded protein: CASSLGLAKGYNEQFF.

The rearrangement joins TRBV18 to TRBJ2-7; D possibly corresponds to TRBD2 (6 bases). The V end lost 1 base, the J end lost 7 bases, and 11 bases lay between the germline ends. CDR1 and CDR2 (germline): KGHSH, LQKENI. The length of the CDR3 is 13 residues. CDR3 sequence (DNA): TGTGCCAGCTCACCACGATCCGGAGGGGAGCAGTACGTC. It translates to CASSPRSGGEQYV.

This clone appeared a single time. The genes are TRBV6-2 or TRBV6-3 and TRBJ2-7, with a possible D match to TRBD2 (6 bases). This CDR3 is 14 amino acids long. In germline, CDR1 is MNHEY, CDR2 SVGEGT. The V gene lost 7 bases and the J gene lost 3 bases, with 16 bases spanning the gap. The CDR3 sequence: CASTPAGTDYEQYF. DNA for the CDR3: TGTGCCAGCACCCCGGCCGGGACTGACTACGAGCAGTACTTC.

The V gene is TRBV27, the J gene TRBJ1-5; TRBD1 matches 7 bases. The ends lost 10 bases at V and 0 bases at J; junction bases unmatched: 12. Germline CDR1 is MNHEY and CDR2 is SMNVEV (reference sequence). The CDR3 sequence is 16 residues long. CDR3 region: CATRRGQEISNQPQHF. In nucleotides, the CDR3 is TGTGCCACCAGGCGTGGACAGGAGATTAGCAATCAGCCCCAGCATTTT.

The chain links TRBV4-3 to TRBJ1-4; no firm D call. Germline assignment: CDR1 LGHNA and CDR2 YSLEER. This CDR3 spans 15 amino acids. V shed 2 bases and J shed 5 bases, with 12 bases lying between them. The CDR3 reads CASSQLTRINEKLFF. In DNA form, the CDR3 reads TGCGCCAGCAGCCAATTGACGCGGATCAATGAAAAACTGTTTTTT.

The chain recombines TRBV7-2 with TRBJ1-5; 11 nucleotides agree with TRBD1. The CDR3 has 14 amino acids. Per the germline V gene, CDR1 is SGHTA and CDR2 is FQGNSA. J was trimmed by 4 bases and V by 4 bases; bases with no gene match: 0. Here the CDR3 DNA reads TGTGCCAGCAGCTGGGACAGGGGGAATCAGCCCCAGCATTTT. It codes for CASSWDRGNQPQHF.

The chain is built from TRBV5-1 and TRBJ2-7; 9 bases match TRBD1. The CDR3 covers 15 residues. V gave up 4 bases and J gave up 0 bases; unmatched junction bases: 5. CDR1 SGHRS and CDR2 YFSETQ come from the germline V gene. The CDR3 DNA reads as TGCGCCAGCAGCGTCCGGGACAGGGTCTCCTACGAGCAGTACTTC. It codes for CASSVRDRVSYEQYF.

The chain uses TRBV7-9 and TRBJ1-5, with no clear D. The germline V gene has CDR1 SEHNR and CDR2 FQNEAQ (reference sequence). There are 15 residues in the CDR3. V lost 5 bases to trimming and J lost 1 base, with 12 bases between them. The CDR3 protein is CASSLGGRSNQPQHF. DNA of the CDR3: TGTGCCAGCAGCCTGGGCGGGAGGAGCAATCAGCCCCAGCATTTT.

Only one count was recorded for this clone. The rearrangement joins TRBV19 to TRBJ1-2; the match to TRBD1 covers 7 bases. The V and J ends lost 9 bases and 4 bases, in that order; junction bases with no gene match: 8. The CDR3 contains 13 residues. CDR1 and CDR2 (germline): LNHDA, SQIVND (reference sequence). This chain's CDR3 is CASTNRGGYGYTF. The CDR3 DNA sequence: TGTGCCAGCACTAACAGGGGAGGCTATGGCTACACCTTC.

V and J are TRBV7-7 and TRBJ1-3; the match to TRBD1 covers 8 bases. The CDR3 totals 15 residues. Germline CDR1 SSHAT, CDR2 FNYEAQ (reference sequence). Unmatched junction bases numbered 4, after V lost 4 bases and J lost 2 bases. Written as DNA, the CDR3 is TGTGCCAGCAGCTCGACAGGGGCCCCTGGAAACACCATATATTTT. Amino acids: CASSSTGAPGNTIYF.